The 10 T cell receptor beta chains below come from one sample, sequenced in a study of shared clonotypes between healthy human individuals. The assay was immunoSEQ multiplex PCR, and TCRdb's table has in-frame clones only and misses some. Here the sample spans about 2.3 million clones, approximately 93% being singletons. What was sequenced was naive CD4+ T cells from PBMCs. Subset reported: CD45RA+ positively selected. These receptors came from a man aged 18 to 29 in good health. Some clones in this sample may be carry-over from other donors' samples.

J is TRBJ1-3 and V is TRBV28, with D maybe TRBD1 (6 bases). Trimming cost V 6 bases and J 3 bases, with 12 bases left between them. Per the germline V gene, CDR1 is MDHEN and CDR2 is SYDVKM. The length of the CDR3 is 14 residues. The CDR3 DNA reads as TGTGCCAGCAGGGAAGGGGGGGTTGGAAACACCATATATTTT. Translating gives CASREGGVGNTIYF.

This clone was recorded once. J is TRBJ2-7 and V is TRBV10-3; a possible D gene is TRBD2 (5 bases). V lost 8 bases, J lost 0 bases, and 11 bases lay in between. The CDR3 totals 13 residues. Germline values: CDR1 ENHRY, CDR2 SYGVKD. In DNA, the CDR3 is TGTGCCATCGACGGGGAAAGCTCCTACGAGCAGTACTTC. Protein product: CAIDGESSYEQYF.

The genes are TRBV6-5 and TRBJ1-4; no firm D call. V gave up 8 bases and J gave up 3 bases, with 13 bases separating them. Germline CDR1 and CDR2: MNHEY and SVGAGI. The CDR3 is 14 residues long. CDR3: CASAPQYANEKLFF. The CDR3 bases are TGTGCCAGCGCACCACAGTATGCTAATGAAAAACTGTTTTTT.

The CDR3 here is CASSPLGRINYGYTF. CDR3 bases: TGTGCCAGCTCACCATTGGGACGGATCAACTATGGCTACACCTTC. The chain carries TRBV18 and TRBJ1-2, with D maybe TRBD1 (5 bases). The CDR3 contains 15 residues. The germline V gene has CDR1 KGHSH and CDR2 LQKENI. V was pared by 2 bases and J by 2 bases, with 12 bases between.

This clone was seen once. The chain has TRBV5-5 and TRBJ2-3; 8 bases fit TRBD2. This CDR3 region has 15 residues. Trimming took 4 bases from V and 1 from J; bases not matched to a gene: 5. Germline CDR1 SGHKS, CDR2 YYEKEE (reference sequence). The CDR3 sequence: CASSGLASRTDTQYF. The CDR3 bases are TGTGCCAGCAGCGGACTAGCTTCTCGCACAGATACGCAGTATTTT.

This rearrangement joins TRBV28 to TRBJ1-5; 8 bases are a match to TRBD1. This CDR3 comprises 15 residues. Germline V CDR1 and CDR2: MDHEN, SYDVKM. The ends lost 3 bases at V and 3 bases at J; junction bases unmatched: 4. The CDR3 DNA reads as TGTGCCAGCAGTTTCGCAGGGGGCTTCAATCAGCCCCAGCATTTT. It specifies CASSFAGGFNQPQHF.

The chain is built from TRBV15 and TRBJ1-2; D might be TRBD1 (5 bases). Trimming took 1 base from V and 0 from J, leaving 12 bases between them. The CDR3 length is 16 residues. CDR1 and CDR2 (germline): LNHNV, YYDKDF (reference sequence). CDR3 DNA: TGTGCCACCAGCAGAGCCGGAGACAGTCCTAACTATGGCTACACCTTC. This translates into CATSRAGDSPNYGYTF.

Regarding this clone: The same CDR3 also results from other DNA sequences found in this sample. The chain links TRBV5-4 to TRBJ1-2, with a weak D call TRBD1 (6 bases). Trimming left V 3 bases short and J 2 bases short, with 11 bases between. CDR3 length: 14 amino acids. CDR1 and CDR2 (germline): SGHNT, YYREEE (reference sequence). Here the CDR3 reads CASSSGQTNYGYTF. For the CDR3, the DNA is TGTGCCAGCAGCTCAGGACAGACCAACTATGGCTACACCTTC.

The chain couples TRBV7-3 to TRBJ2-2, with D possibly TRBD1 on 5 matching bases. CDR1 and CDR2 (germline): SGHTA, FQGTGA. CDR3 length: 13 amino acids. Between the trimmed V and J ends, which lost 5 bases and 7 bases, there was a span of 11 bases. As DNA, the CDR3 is TGTGCCAGCAGCCCGCAGGGTGGCGGGGAGCTGTTTTTT. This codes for CASSPQGGGELFF.

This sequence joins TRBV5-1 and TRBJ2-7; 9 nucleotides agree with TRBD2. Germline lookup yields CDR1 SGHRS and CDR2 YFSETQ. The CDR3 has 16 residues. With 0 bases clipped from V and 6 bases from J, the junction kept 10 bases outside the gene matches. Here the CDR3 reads CASSLGTAGGISEQYF. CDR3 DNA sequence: TGCGCCAGCAGCTTGGGTACAGCGGGAGGAATAAGCGAGCAGTACTTC. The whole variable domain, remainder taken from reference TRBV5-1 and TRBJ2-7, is KAGVTQTPRYLIKTRGQQVTLSCSPISGHRSVSWYQQTPGQGLQFLFEYFSETQRNKGNFPGRFSGRQFSNSRSEMNVSTLELGDSALYLCASSLGTAGGISEQYFGPGTRLTVT.